These 5 T cell receptor beta chains came from one sample sequenced in a study of blood T cell repertoires in COVID-19 (dated by TCRdb to the early 2020s). Preparation of the library involved the immunoSEQ multiplex PCR assay. Drawn from immuneACCESS, this table holds only the in-frame rearrangements with V and J called that TCRdb kept. Clones are partly lost; checked studies trace under half to an unresolved V gene and leave the rest unexplained. This sample gives about 78,000 clones in total; nearly 90% of them show up just once. The ten biggest clones cover 4.3% of the sample. Sequenced material: peripheral blood. The receptors come from an elderly woman with active or convalescent COVID-19.

The chain employs TRBV29-1 and TRBJ1-2; perhaps TRBD1 as D (6 bases). The CDR3 loop spans 15 amino acids. Trimming shortened V by 2 bases and J by 8 bases, and 21 bases separated the two germline ends. Germline assignment: CDR1 SQVTM and CDR2 ANQGSEA. CDR3 amino acids: CSVEKGADRYGGYTF. The CDR3 DNA reads as TGCAGCGTTGAAAAAGGGGCCGACAGGTACGGGGGCTACACCTTC.

V is TRBV27 and J is TRBJ2-3, with a possible D match to TRBD1 (6 bases). Trimming stripped 1 base from V and 15 bases from J, with 14 bases between. Germline lookup yields CDR1 MNHEY and CDR2 SMNVEV (reference sequence). The CDR3 sequence is 12 residues long. The CDR3 reads CASSLFGDTSYF. The DNA for the CDR3 is TGTGCCAGCAGTTTATTCGGGGACACGTCATATTTT.

This rearrangement joins TRBV28 to TRBJ1-2; TRBD1 agrees at 8 bases. The CDR3 is made up of 15 amino acids. J was trimmed by 7 bases and V by 3 bases; bases with no gene match: 10. The germline CDR1 and CDR2 sequences are MDHEN and SYDVKM. The CDR3 spells CASSFSDRGFFGYTF. As DNA, the CDR3 is TGTGCCAGCAGTTTTAGCGACAGGGGATTTTTTGGCTACACCTTC.

The sample holds one count of this clone. This chain links TRBV4-2 with TRBJ2-3; D perhaps matches TRBD2 (5 bases). The germline CDR1 and CDR2 sequences are LGHNA and YNFKEQ. Trimming left V 3 bases short and J 0 bases short, with 13 bases between. This CDR3 region has 16 residues. The CDR3 DNA reads TGTGCCAGCAGCCAGGAGGAGCGGCTGAGCACAGATACGCAGTATTTT. This translates into CASSQEERLSTDTQYF.

This clone was recorded only once. This chain connects TRBV27 to TRBJ1-6, with D possibly matching TRBD1 (6 bases). The ends were cut back, 3 bases at V and 5 bases at J, with 11 bases in the middle. CDR1 and CDR2 (germline): MNHEY, SMNVEV (reference sequence). The CDR3 consists of 15 residues. The CDR3 here is CASSFRGGDNSPLHF. CDR3 coding DNA: TGTGCCAGCAGTTTCAGGGGTGGTGATAATTCACCCCTCCACTTT.